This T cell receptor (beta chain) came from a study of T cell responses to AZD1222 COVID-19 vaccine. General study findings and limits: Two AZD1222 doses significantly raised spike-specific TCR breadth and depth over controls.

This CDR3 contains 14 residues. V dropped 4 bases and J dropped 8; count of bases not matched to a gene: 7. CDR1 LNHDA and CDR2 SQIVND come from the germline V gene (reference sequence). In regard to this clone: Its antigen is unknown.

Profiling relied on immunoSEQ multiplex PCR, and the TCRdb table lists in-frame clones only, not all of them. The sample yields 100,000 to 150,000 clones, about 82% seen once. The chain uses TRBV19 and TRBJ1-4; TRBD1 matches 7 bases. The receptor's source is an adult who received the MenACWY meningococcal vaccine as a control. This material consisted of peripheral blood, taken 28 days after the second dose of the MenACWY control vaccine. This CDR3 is CASSTTGMGEKLFF. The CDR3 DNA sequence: TGTGCCAGTAGTACGACAGGGATGGGGGAAAAACTGTTTTTT. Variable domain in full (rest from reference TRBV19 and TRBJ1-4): DGGITQSPKYLFRKEGQNVTLSCEQNLNHDAMYWYRQDPGQGLRLIYYSQIVNDFQKGDIAEGYSVSREKKESFPLTVTSAQKNPTAFYLCASSTTGMGEKLFFGSGTQLSVL.